A selection of T cell receptor beta chains follows, all from one sample in a study of blood T cell repertoires in COVID-19. Only in-frame clones appear in the TCRdb table, and some are missing; sequencing was by immunoSEQ multiplex PCR. The repertoire consists of around 130,000 clones, with 88% occurring once and the leading ten covering more than 2.5%. Sequenced: peripheral blood. These receptors originate from a human donor with COVID-19, enrolled during active disease. The donor label of this sample is uncertain. Each CDR3 is given with its conserved first and last residue. The order of the fields is CDR3 protein, CDR3 DNA, J gene, D gene, clone size, V gene. The D gene is left open where the match is weak. Part of the rows lack a size; the others show once, few, many or a class for expanded clones.

CASSHRQVSYNEQFF,TGTGCCAGCAGCCACAGGCAGGTCTCCTACAATGAGCAGTTCTTC,TRBJ2-1,-,many,TRBV7-9
CASSPGGGDTQYF,TGTGCCAGCAGTCCCGGCGGGGGAGATACGCAGTATTTT,TRBJ2-3,TRBD2,-,TRBV28
CASSPRAGRGTGELFF,TGTGCCAGCAGTCCCAGGGCCGGCAGAGGCACCGGGGAGCTGTTTTTT,TRBJ2-2,-,-,TRBV28
CASSPDRGGTIYF,TGTGCCAGCAGTCCCGACCGGGGAGGCACCATATATTTT,TRBJ1-3,-,-,TRBV6-4
CASSRTSEVHEQYF,TGTGCCAGCAGCCGGACTAGCGAGGTCCACGAGCAGTACTTC,TRBJ2-7,-,once,TRBV21-1
CASSAQGGVGNTIYF,TGTGCCAGCAGCGCACAGGGTGGCGTAGGAAACACCATATATTTT,TRBJ1-3,-,-,TRBV7-2
CSGGGTGELFF,TGCAGCGGAGGAGGCACCGGGGAGCTGTTTTTT,TRBJ2-2,-,-,TRBV29-1
CASSLGREGEKLFF,TGTGCCAGCAGCTTAGGCAGGGAAGGCGAAAAACTGTTTTTT,TRBJ1-4,-,-,TRBV7-9
CASSLFSTEAFF,TGTGCCAGCAGCTTATTTTCTACTGAAGCTTTCTTT,TRBJ1-1,-,-,TRBV11-2
CATEGQGGPDTQYF,TGTGCCACCGAGGGACAGGGAGGCCCAGATACGCAGTATTTT,TRBJ2-3,TRBD1,-,TRBV7-7
CASTAVTVPSTQYF,TGTGCCAGCACCGCCGTTACCGTCCCCAGTACGCAGTATTTT,TRBJ2-3,-,-,TRBV7-9
CASRETSGYTGELFF,TGTGCCAGCAGGGAGACTAGCGGATACACCGGGGAGCTGTTTTTT,TRBJ2-2,TRBD2,-,TRBV5-5
CASSATGGREKLFF,TGTGCCAGCAGTGCGACAGGGGGCAGAGAAAAACTGTTTTTT,TRBJ1-4,TRBD1,-,TRBV2